This T cell receptor beta chain emerged from a study of shared clonotypes between healthy human individuals. Study observations and caveats: Genetic and exposure-history diversity was limited by the small donor number.

The table lists this clone with a count of one. What it recognizes is unknown. Deep was the level at which the assay was run. TCRdb's copy holds only in-frame clones and misses some; the assay was immunoSEQ multiplex PCR. The table shows 650,000 to 750,000 clones, with about two thirds occurring only once. This TCR was sampled from a woman aged 30 to 39 in good health. The material sequenced was memory CD4+ T cells sorted from blood. As to subset: CD45RA-negative fraction.

In DNA, the CDR3 is TGTGCCAGCAGCCCCCCGGGACAGGGGGCGACCCAGTACTTC. This codes for CASSPPGQGATQYF. The chain recombines TRBV6-6 with TRBJ2-5; 12 positions agree with TRBD1. The CDR3 is 14 amino acids. Germline V gives CDR1 MNHNY, CDR2 SVGAGI (reference sequence). V dropped 6 bases and J dropped 7; count of bases not matched to a gene: 6.